The T cell receptor (beta chain) described here comes from a study of blood T cell repertoires in COVID-19. Study summary: COVID-19 samples from acute and convalescent phases originated in the United States, Italy and Spain. Nucleic acid was either cDNA or gDNA, and it came from T cells, B-cell-depleted T cells, or PBMCs.

Germline trimming cut 7 bases from V and 3 bases from J; bases unmatched to any gene: 1. This CDR3 comprises 12 residues. Participants' own reports of clinical history determined their cohort assignment. Sequencing was performed with immunoSEQ multiplex PCR; in TCRdb, only in-frame clones are kept and a portion is missing. The profile shows about 300,000 clones, about nine tenths of them singletons. This TCR was sampled from a woman between 35 and 50 years old who had recovered from COVID-19. This sequence joins TRBV12-3 or TRBV12-4 and TRBJ1-1, with 8 bases that match TRBD1. The sequencing input was PBMCs or T cells enriched from blood (not recorded which). CDR3 sequence reads: CASTRGHTEAFF. CDR3 in DNA: TGTGCCAGCACCAGGGGGCACACTGAAGCTTTCTTT.